The sequence of this T cell receptor (beta chain) was determined in a study of identical twins. The study's findings and limits: Insertions were reduced in abundant cord blood beta clonotypes but not in memory repertoires. Within beta out-of-frame sequences, the excess sharing observed between twins was weaker. The analysis was cross-sectional rather than longitudinal within donors.

Via MiXCR, TCRdb re-called the 5' RACE reads, giving one row per CDR3 protein. The sample lists 350,000 to 600,000 distinct CDR3 sequences, about 14% occurring once. The CDR3 is 13 residues long. Germline CDR1 SQVTM, CDR2 ANQGSEA. The V end was cut by 5 bases, the J end by 3 bases, with 13 bases between. This clonotype was seen a few times. Antigen: not known. These same data were also listed under a study on yellow fever vaccine responses in identical twins.

The origin of this receptor is a woman in her late teens or twenties in good health. Sequencing was carried out using CD4+ T cells sorted from blood. J is TRBJ1-1 and V is TRBV29-1; possible D gene TRBD1, 6 bases. DNA for the CDR3: TGCAGCGTTCGTAGGGGGGCGGACACTGAAGCTTTCTTT. It specifies CSVRRGADTEAFF.